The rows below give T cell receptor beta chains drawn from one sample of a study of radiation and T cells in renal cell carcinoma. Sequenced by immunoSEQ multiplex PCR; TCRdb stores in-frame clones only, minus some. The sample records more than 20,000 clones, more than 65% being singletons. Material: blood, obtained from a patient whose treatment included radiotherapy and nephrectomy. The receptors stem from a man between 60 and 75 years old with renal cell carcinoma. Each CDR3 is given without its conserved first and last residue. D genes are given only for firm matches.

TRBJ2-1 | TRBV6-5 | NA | ASRTFAVNEQF
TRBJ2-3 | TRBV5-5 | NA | ASSLPPGGSTDTQY
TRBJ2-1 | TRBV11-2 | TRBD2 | ASSLARTSGRGGEQF
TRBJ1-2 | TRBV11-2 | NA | ASTPLGLHGYT
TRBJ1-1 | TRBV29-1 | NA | SGSTGTNTEAF
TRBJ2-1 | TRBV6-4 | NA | ASSLTVYNEQF
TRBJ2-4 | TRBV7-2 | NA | ASSSTGTSNIQY
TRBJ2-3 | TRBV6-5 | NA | ASSNTDTQY
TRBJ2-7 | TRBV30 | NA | AWGGGYEQY
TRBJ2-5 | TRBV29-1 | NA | SVPWDTEGEETQY
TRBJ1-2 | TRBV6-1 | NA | ASSTGSGYT
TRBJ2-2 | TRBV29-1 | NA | SVEDGGNTGELF
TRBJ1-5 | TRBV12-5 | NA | ASGSAGPQH
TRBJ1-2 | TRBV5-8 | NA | ASSVAGLGVFGYT
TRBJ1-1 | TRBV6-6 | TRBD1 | ASTKGASEAF
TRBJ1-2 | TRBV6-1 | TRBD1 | ASSPDPGQNYGYT
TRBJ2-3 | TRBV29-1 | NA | SVNLAQDTQY
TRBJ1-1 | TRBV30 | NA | AWRGAFTEAF
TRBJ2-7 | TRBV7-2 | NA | ASSFGRTSSLREQY
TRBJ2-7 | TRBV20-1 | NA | SARWQYEQY
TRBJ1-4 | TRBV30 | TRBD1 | AWRSTGAIEKLF
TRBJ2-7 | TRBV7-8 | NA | ASSLELTGAYEQY
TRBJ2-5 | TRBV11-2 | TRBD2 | ASSEQGLAGGPATQY
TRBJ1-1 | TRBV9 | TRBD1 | ASSVRRGSEAF
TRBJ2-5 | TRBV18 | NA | ASSPASLETQY
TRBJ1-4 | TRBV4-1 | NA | ASSPRDPGEKLF
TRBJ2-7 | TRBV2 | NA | ASSNDNSEQY
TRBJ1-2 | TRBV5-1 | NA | ASSLVPDDNYGYT
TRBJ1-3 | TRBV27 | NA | ASSLEPPGRGNTIY